This TCR beta chain comes out of a study of post-analysis software for immune sequencing data. Study context: Relapsing-remitting, secondary progressive and progressive-relapsing courses of multiple sclerosis were included.

Prepared libraries of TCR beta cDNA carried unique molecular identifiers. MiXCR, applied by TCRdb to the PCR reads, yields one record per CDR3 protein. The sample holds roughly 400,000 distinct CDR3 sequences, roughly 40% seen once. Germline V lookup: CDR1 SNHLY, CDR2 FYNNEI. With V trimmed by 2 bases and J by 10 bases, 6 bases remained unmatched. The CDR3 sequence is 14 residues long. This clonotype was seen more than once but under ten times. Its antigen is unidentified. Study-wide results and caveats: Controls had lower frequencies than patients of about 5 TRBV segments, which included TRBV5-6, TRBV5-1 and TRBV20-1.

This TCR came from a girl under 10 years old with multiple sclerosis. V is TRBV2 and J is TRBJ1-2; 11 positions agree with TRBD1. The source material was blood. The CDR3 here is CASSERTGGYNYTF. DNA of the CDR3: TGTGCCAGCAGTGAACGGACAGGGGGCTATAACTACACCTTC.